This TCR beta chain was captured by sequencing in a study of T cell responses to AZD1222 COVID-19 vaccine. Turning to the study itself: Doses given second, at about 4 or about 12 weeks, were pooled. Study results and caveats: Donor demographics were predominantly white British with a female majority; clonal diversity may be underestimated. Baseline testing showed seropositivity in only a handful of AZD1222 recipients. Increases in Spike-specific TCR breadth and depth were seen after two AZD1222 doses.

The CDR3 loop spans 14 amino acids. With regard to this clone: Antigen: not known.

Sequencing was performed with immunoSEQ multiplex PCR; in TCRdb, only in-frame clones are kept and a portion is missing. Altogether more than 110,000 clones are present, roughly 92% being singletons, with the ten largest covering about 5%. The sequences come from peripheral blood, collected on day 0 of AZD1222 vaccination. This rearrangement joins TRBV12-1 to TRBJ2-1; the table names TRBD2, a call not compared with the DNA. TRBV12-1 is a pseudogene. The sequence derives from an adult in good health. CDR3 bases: TGTGCCAGCGTACGGGGGGTTTCCTACAATGAGCAGTTCTTC. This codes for CASVRGVSYNEQFF.